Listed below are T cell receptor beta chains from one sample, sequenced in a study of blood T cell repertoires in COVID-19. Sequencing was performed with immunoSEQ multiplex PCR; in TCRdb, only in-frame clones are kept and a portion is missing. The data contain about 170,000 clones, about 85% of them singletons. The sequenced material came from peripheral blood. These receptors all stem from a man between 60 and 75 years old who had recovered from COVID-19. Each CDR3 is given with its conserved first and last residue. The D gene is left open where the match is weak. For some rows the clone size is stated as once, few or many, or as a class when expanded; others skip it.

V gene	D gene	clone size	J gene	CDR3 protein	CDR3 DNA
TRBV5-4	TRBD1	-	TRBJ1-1	CASSYGQGSSANTEAFF	TGTGCCAGCAGCTACGGACAGGGGAGTTCGGCGAACACTGAAGCTTTCTTT
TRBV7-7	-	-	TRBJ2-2	CASSPDRLNTGELFF	TGTGCTAGCAGCCCTGACAGGCTAAACACCGGGGAGCTGTTTTTT
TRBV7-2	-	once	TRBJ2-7	CASSPRGGGGYEQYF	TGTGCCAGCAGCCCTAGGGGGGGCGGGGGCTACGAGCAGTACTTC
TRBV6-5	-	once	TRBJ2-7	CASSYGEGGDLDEQYF	TGTGCCAGCAGTTACGGAGAGGGGGGGGATCTCGACGAGCAGTACTTC
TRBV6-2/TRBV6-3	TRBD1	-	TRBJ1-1	CASSFPEGATEAFF	TGTGCCAGCAGTTTCCCAGAGGGGGCCACTGAAGCTTTCTTT
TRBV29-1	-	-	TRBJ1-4	CSAGGGYNEKLFF	TGCAGCGCCGGAGGCGGCTATAATGAAAAACTGTTTTTT
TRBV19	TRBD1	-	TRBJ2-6	CASSGTGIGANVLTF	TGTGCCAGTAGCGGGACAGGGATTGGGGCCAACGTCCTGACTTTC
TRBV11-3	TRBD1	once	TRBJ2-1	CASSRDRGNNEQFF	TGTGCCAGCAGCCGGGACAGGGGAAACAATGAGCAGTTCTTC
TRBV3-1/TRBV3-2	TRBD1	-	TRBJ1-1	CASSQGPTGGTEAFF	TGTGCCAGCAGCCAAGGACCTACAGGGGGCACTGAAGCTTTCTTT
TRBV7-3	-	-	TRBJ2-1	CASSAEVQGYNEQFF	TGTGCCAGCAGCGCCGAGGTCCAGGGGTACAATGAGCAGTTCTTC
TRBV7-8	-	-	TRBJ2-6	CASNWDSQLASGANVLTF	TGTGCCAGCAATTGGGACAGTCAACTAGCCTCTGGGGCCAACGTCCTGACTTTC
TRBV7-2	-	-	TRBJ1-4	CASSLRSDPNEKLFF	TGTGCCAGCAGCTTAAGAAGCGACCCTAATGAAAAACTGTTTTTT
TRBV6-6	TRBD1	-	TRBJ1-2	CASYQGGRGGYTF	TGTGCCAGCTACCAGGGGGGCCGGGGAGGCTACACCTTC
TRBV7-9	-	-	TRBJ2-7	CASIEGEGVYEQYF	TGTGCCAGCATCGAAGGAGAGGGGGTATACGAGCAGTACTTC
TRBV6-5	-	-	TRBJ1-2	CASGGAEYFYGYTF	TGTGCCAGCGGAGGGGCAGAATACTTCTATGGCTACACCTTC
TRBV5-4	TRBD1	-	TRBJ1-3	CASSWDRAGNTIYF	TGTGCCAGCAGCTGGGACAGGGCCGGAAACACCATATATTTT
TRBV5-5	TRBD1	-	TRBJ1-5	CASRTGEGNQPQHF	TGTGCCAGCAGGACAGGGGAAGGCAATCAGCCCCAGCATTTT
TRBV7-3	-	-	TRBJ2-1	CASSLGLPGYEQFF	TGTGCCAGCAGCTTAGGACTCCCAGGCTATGAGCAGTTCTTC
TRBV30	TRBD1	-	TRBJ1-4	CAWAGQEREKLFF	TGTGCCTGGGCGGGACAGGAACGTGAAAAACTGTTTTTT
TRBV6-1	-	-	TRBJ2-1	CASTYPESYNEQFF	TGTGCCAGCACCTACCCGGAGTCCTACAATGAGCAGTTCTTC
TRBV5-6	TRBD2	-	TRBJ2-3	CASSLRGVAGGSDTQYF	TGTGCCAGCAGCCTACGTGGTGTAGCGGGGGGCTCAGATACGCAGTATTTT
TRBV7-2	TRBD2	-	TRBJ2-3	CASSTRLAGGIDTQYF	TGTGCCAGCAGCACCCGACTAGCGGGGGGGATAGATACGCAGTATTTT
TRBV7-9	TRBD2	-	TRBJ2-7	CASSQGLAGYEQYF	TGTGCCAGCAGCCAGGGACTAGCGGGGTACGAGCAGTACTTC
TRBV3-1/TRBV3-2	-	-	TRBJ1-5	CASSQDAGFGSQPQHF	TGTGCCAGCAGCCAAGATGCGGGGTTTGGGAGCCAGCCCCAGCATTTT
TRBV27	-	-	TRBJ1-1	CASSLERDTEAFF	TGTGCCAGCAGTTTGGAGCGGGACACTGAAGCTTTCTTT
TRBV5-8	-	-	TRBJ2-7	CASSLIIGNYEQYF	TGTGCCAGCAGCTTGATTATCGGGAACTACGAGCAGTACTTC
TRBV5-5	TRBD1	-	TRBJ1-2	CASSPTGRLDYGYTF	TGTGCCAGCAGCCCGACAGGGAGGCTAGACTATGGCTACACCTTC
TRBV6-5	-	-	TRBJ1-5	CAACWEGSQPQHF	TGTGCCGCCTGTTGGGAGGGGAGTCAGCCCCAGCATTTT
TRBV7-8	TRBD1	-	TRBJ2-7	CASSSRDRGHEQYF	TGTGCCAGCAGCTCCCGGGACAGGGGCCACGAGCAGTACTTC
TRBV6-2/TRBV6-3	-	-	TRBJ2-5	CASSYAHYGETQYF	TGTGCCAGCAGTTACGCCCACTACGGGGAGACCCAGTACTTC
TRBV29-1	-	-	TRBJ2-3	CSVEAHGQLDTQYF	TGCAGCGTTGAAGCCCATGGACAGCTGGATACGCAGTATTTT
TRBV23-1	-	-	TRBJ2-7	CASSQGLYYEQYF	TGCGCCAGCAGTCAAGGGCTGTACTACGAGCAGTACTTC
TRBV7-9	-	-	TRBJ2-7	CASSLGQNDEQYF	TGTGCCAGCAGCTTAGGGCAGAATGACGAGCAGTACTTC
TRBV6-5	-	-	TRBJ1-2	CASSYTEANYGYTF	TGTGCCAGCAGTTACACTGAAGCTAACTATGGCTACACCTTC
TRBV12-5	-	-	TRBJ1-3	CASGLATTTGSSGNTIYF	TGTGCTAGTGGTTTGGCCACTACAACAGGGAGCTCTGGAAACACCATATATTTT
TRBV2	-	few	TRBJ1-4	CASNMDSGIATNEKLFF	TGTGCCAGCAATATGGACAGCGGAATTGCAACTAATGAAAAACTGTTTTTT
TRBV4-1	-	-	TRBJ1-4	CASSQGGNEKLFF	TGCGCCAGCAGCCAGGGGGGTAATGAAAAACTGTTTTTT
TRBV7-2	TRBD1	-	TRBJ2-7	CASSSPTGSYEQYF	TGTGCCAGCAGCTCCCCGACAGGGTCCTACGAGCAGTACTTC
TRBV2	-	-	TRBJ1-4	CASRWDTTNEKLFF	TGTGCCAGCAGGTGGGACACTACTAATGAAAAACTGTTTTTT
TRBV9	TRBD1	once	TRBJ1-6	CASSVAGQSSYNSPLHF	TGTGCCAGCAGCGTAGCGGGACAGAGCTCCTATAATTCACCCCTCCACTTT
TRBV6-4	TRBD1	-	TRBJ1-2	CASSDMGQGAWGYTF	TGTGCCAGCAGTGACATGGGACAGGGGGCTTGGGGCTACACCTTC
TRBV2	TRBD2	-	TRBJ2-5	CASKRGAQETQYF	TGTGCCAGCAAGCGGGGAGCCCAAGAGACCCAGTACTTC
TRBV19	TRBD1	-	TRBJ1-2	CASSKGQEYGYTF	TGTGCCAGTAGTAAGGGACAGGAATATGGCTACACCTTC
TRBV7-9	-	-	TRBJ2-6	CASSLYGANVLTF	TGTGCCAGCAGCTTATATGGGGCCAACGTCCTGACTTTC
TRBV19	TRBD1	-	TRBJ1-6	CASTGTGSNFGNSPLHF	TGTGCCAGTACCGGGACAGGGTCTAATTTTGGTAATTCACCCCTCCACTTT
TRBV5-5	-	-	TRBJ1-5	CASSWGVPGDQPQHF	TGTGCCAGCAGCTGGGGGGTTCCAGGAGATCAGCCCCAGCATTTT
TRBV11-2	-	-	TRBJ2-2	CASSILGPSGELFF	TGTGCCAGCAGCATCTTGGGCCCTTCCGGGGAGCTGTTTTTT
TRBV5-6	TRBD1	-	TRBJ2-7	CASSWTGPSYEQYF	TGTGCCAGCAGTTGGACAGGGCCCTCCTACGAGCAGTACTTC
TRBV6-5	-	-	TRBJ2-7	CASSSGVAAIYEQYF	TGTGCCAGCAGTTCCGGTGTAGCGGCCATCTACGAGCAGTACTTC
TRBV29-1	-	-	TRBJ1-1	CSVEATANIEAFF	TGCAGCGTTGAAGCGACAGCAAACATTGAAGCTTTCTTT
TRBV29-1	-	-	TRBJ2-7	CSGGTHYEQYF	TGCAGCGGGGGGACTCACTACGAGCAGTACTTC
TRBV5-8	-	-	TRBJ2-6	CASSSGTLSSGANVLTF	TGTGCCAGCAGTTCCGGGACACTAAGCTCTGGGGCCAACGTCCTGACTTTC
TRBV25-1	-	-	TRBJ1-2	CASSARWGEYGYTF	TGTGCCAGCAGTGCCCGATGGGGGGAATATGGCTACACCTTC
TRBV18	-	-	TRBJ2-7	CASSALGPGEQYF	TGTGCCAGCTCAGCACTCGGTCCGGGCGAGCAGTACTTC
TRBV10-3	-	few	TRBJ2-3	CAISAGVADTQYF	TGTGCCATCAGTGCCGGGGTCGCAGATACGCAGTATTTT